The sequence of this T cell receptor beta chain was determined in a study of cytomegalovirus exposure and HLA in healthy donors. The CDR3 loop spans 15 amino acids. Germline V lookup: CDR1 MDHEN, CDR2 SYDVKM. V gave up 3 bases and J gave up 9 bases; unmatched junction bases: 7. 60 Vbeta and 13 Jbeta primers were used in PCR. The table came from immunoSEQ multiplex PCR; TCRdb's copy has only in-frame clones and leaves some out. The data contain 110,000 to 150,000 clones, 80% to 90% of them singletons. This TCR came from a woman aged 35 to 49 in good health and CMV-seropositive. The chain is built from TRBV28 and TRBJ1-6, with TRBD1 matching over 8 bases. The material sequenced was PBMCs. The CDR3 DNA reads as TGTGCCAGCAGTTTGGCGGGACAGGAGGTTTCACCCCTCCACTTT. Encoded protein: CASSLAGQEVSPLHF.